This T cell receptor beta chain emerged from a study of control samples from healthy donors and cancer patients. CDR1 is GTSNPN, CDR2 SVGIG, per germline (reference sequence). The CDR3 runs to 13 residues. The ends were cut back, 2 bases at V and 5 bases at J, with 10 bases in the middle. Profiled with immunoSEQ multiplex PCR; TCRdb holds only in-frame clones, not every one. Seen here are under 150,000 clones, roughly 88% observed once, and the top ten hold roughly 3.2%. This rearrangement joins TRBV30 to TRBJ1-3; D is possibly TRBD1 (5 bases). This clonotype was sampled from a middle-aged man in good health. The sequenced material came from blood. Here the CDR3 DNA reads TGTGCCTGGAGTTTGGGACGGAGAAACACCATATATTTT. Protein: CAWSLGRRNTIYF.